This TCR beta chain was documented in a study of blood T cell repertoires in COVID-19 (dated by TCRdb to 2018 to 2021). Study-wide context: The collaborator samples originated in the United States, Italy and Spain and spanned the acute and convalescent phases of COVID-19. Where HLA class I and class II types were available, the types were taken from metadata supplied by the sample provider, not from assay-based typing. Nearly every sample came with metadata listing a de-identified subject ID, COVID-19 status, age in years and sex. Samples came from the ongoing ImmuneRACE study (first 160 participants) plus 1,254 subjects from 6 global collaborators. The prospective study material was composed of cDNA or gDNA derived from T cells, B-cell-depleted T cells, or PBMCs. The repertoires were made available in a free public database intended to serve as a resource for research on the immune response to SARS-CoV-2. Subjects who had been exposed to COVID-19, were actively infected with it, or had recovered from it provided the deeply sampled blood TCRbeta repertoires that made up the dataset. Broad study findings and their caveats: The amount of clinical and demographic metadata varied by source and participant and was provided uncurated.

V trim: 3 bases; J trim: 2 bases; unmatched bases: 2. The CDR3, from cysteine to phenylalanine, totals 15 residues. The entry retains the CDR3 DNA only, 45 bases that are in frame from base 1. The germline V gene supplies CDR1 SNHLY and CDR2 FYNNEI. Collaborating institutions collected whole blood in K2EDTA tubes following their own protocols. Collaborator samples were shipped for TCRbeta analysis as frozen whole blood, isolated PBMCs, or DNA extracted from either sample type. With respect to this clone: Its cognate antigen has yet to be identified. Nothing much larger sits one base from this clone, and base qualities are not available.

The immunoSEQ Assay, a bias-controlled multiplex PCR, was used to amplify TCRbeta CDR3 regions from genomic DNA. Processing in the source paper ran as follows. The number of nucleated cells in each sample was estimated by amplification of reference gene primers within the assay. Sequence reads were collapsed and filtered to measure the absolute abundance of every unique TCRbeta CDR3 rearrangement. Productive Simpson clonality was computed per sample as the square root of Simpson's diversity index over productive rearrangements. What TCRdb holds here is the immuneACCESS table cut down to in-frame rearrangements. Part of the clones is not present; checked against another copy, under half of the missing clones reflect an unresolved V gene, and the others are unexplained. V, J and clone size reflect that table, while D and trimming were determined from the DNA. For this sample there are 150,000 to 200,000 clones; about 84% appear just once. The top ten clonotypes cover more than 5.5% of the sample.

The chain employs TRBV2 and TRBJ2-1, with 9 junctional bases fitting TRBD1. Sequenced sample: peripheral blood. The TCR originated in a human donor in a cohort sampled during active COVID-19. The nucleotides are TGTGCCAGCAGTGAGGGACAGGGCCCCTACAATGAGCAGTTCTTC. Translation gives CASSEGQGPYNEQFF.